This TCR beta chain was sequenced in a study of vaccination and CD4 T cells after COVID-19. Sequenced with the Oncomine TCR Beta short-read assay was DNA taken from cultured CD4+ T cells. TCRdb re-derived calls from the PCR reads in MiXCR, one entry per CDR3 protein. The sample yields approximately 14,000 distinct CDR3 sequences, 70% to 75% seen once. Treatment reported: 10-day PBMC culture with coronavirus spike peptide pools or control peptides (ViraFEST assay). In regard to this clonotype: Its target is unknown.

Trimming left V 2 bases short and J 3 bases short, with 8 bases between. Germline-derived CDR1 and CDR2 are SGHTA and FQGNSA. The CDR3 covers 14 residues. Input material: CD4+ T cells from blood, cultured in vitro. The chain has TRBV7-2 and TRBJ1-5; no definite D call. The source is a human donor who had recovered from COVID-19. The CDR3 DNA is TGTGCCAGCAGCTTATCACCGAACAATCAGCCCCAGCATTTT. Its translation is CASSLSPNNQPQHF.